Following are 6 T cell receptor beta chains from one sample sequenced in a study of blood T cell repertoires in COVID-19. Using immunoSEQ multiplex PCR, the repertoire was profiled, and TCRdb retains in-frame clones only, with some absent. The repertoire holds some 510,000 clones, with approximately 87% as singletons. Sequencing was done on a sample of PBMCs or T cells enriched from blood (not recorded which). The receptor source for this set is a woman in her forties who had recovered from COVID-19.

This chain uses TRBV27 with TRBJ1-6; 10 bases are shared with TRBD1. This CDR3 has 15 amino acids. Unmatched junction bases numbered 4, after V lost 9 bases and J lost 2 bases. Germline V gives CDR1 MNHEY, CDR2 SMNVEV (reference sequence). CDR3 coding DNA: TGTGCCAGTCGGGACAGGGGTCCCTATAATTCACCCCTCCACTTT. It encodes CASRDRGPYNSPLHF.

This rearrangement joins TRBV12-3 or TRBV12-4 to TRBJ1-1, with 8 positions matching TRBD1. V shed 1 base and J 11 bases; nucleotides not matched to a gene: 3. This CDR3 has 12 residues. The CDR3 DNA reads TGTGCCAGCAGTTTAGGGACAGGGATGGCTTTCTTT. This gives the protein CASSLGTGMAFF.

CDR3 loop: CASSLGTGVSYGYTF. The DNA for the CDR3 is TGTGCCAGCAGCCTCGGGACAGGGGTTTCTTATGGCTACACCTTC. The chain links TRBV2 to TRBJ1-2; 10 bases are shared with TRBD1. The CDR3 runs to 15 residues. V lost 6 bases, J lost 5 bases, and 9 bases stayed unmatched. The germline V gene encodes CDR1 SNHLY and CDR2 FYNNEI.

This chain connects TRBV11-1 to TRBJ2-1; 8 bases map to TRBD2. The CDR3 is 13 residues long. V gave up 4 bases and J gave up 8 bases; unmatched junction bases: 4. Germline-derived CDR1 and CDR2 are SGHAT and FQDESV (reference sequence). The CDR3 coding sequence is TGTGCCAGCAGCTGGGGACTAGTCTATGAGCAGTTCTTC. Amino acid sequence: CASSWGLVYEQFF.

Concerning this clone: A read error may be the cause here, since a much bigger clone is one base away. CDR3 nucleotide sequence: TGTGCCAGCAGTCCAAGCGGGAGCTCCTACAATGAGCAGTTCTTC. Translating it yields CASSPSGSSYNEQFF. The rearrangement links TRBV6-2 or TRBV6-3 to TRBJ2-1; 8 positions match TRBD2. Looked up from germline, CDR1 is MNHEY and CDR2 is SVGEGT. The CDR3 contains 15 residues. Trimming at V came to 5 bases and at J to 0 bases, leaving 3 bases not matched to a gene.

J is TRBJ1-4 and V is TRBV24-1; D might be TRBD1 (5 bases). CDR3 length: 14 amino acids. The germline V and J ends were trimmed by 6 bases and 3 bases, with 10 bases remaining between them. From germline, CDR1 is KGHDR and CDR2 SFDVKD. The CDR3 nucleotides read TGTGCCACCAGTCTGGGAGGGGCTAATGAAAAACTGTTTTTT. Amino acid sequence: CATSLGGANEKLFF.